The text below deals with one T cell receptor beta chain. The junction had 1 base not matched to a gene; V was cut back by 0 bases and J by 1 base. Germline CDR1 WNHNN, CDR2 SYGVQD (reference sequence). The CDR3 length is 16 residues. This sample is drawn from a study of lymphopenia after photon versus proton radiotherapy. TCRdb keeps only in-frame clones here, not all; method: immunoSEQ multiplex PCR. The sample has almost 25,000 clones; about 82% are singletons. The sample in question was peripheral blood, obtained from a patient treated with proton-based radiotherapy. The chain carries TRBV10-1 and TRBJ2-1; 9 nucleotides match TRBD1. This clonotype was obtained from a woman aged 70-85 years with pancreatic cancer. CDR3 loop: CASSESGQGSYNEQFF. CDR3 nucleotide sequence: TGCGCCAGCAGTGAGTCGGGACAGGGATCCTACAATGAGCAGTTCTTC.